The 5 T cell receptor beta chains listed next were all sequenced from one sample in a study of blood T cell repertoires in COVID-19. TCRdb's table, derived via immunoSEQ multiplex PCR, lists solely in-frame clones and lacks some. The table lists tens of thousands of clones, roughly 82% of them singletons. Specimen: peripheral blood. The origin of the receptors is a man aged 50 to 60 with active or convalescent COVID-19.

The rearrangement links TRBV7-9 to TRBJ1-4; D possibly corresponds to TRBD1 (6 bases). This CDR3 is 16 amino acids long. The V end lost 0 bases, the J end lost 4 bases, and 12 bases lay between the germline ends. Germline-derived CDR1 and CDR2 are SEHNR and FQNEAQ (reference sequence). The CDR3, as DNA: TGTGCCAGCAGCTTAGCGATGGGACAACTTAATGAAAAACTGTTTTTT. Its translation: CASSLAMGQLNEKLFF.

V is TRBV9 and J is TRBJ1-2; 9 nucleotides match TRBD1. The CDR3 covers 17 residues. V lost 2 bases, J lost 2 bases, and 10 bases stayed unmatched. Germline-derived CDR1 and CDR2 are SGDLS and YYNGEE. The CDR3 nucleotides are TGTGCCAGCAGCGTGGGGGACCGGGACAGGGAAAACTATGGCTACACCTTC. It specifies CASSVGDRDRENYGYTF.

The chain carries TRBV6-7 and TRBJ1-5; D call uncertain. TRBV6-7 is marked as an open reading frame, function uncertain. This CDR3 region has 13 residues. The V end was cut by 5 bases, the J end by 1 base, with 6 bases between. The CDR3 DNA sequence: TGTGCCAGCAGTCTTATCAGCAATCAGCCCCAGCATTTT. It is translated as CASSLISNQPQHF.

The chain couples TRBV7-9 to TRBJ2-7; 7 bases are shared with TRBD2. The CDR3 totals 15 residues. Per the germline V gene, CDR1 is SEHNR and CDR2 is FQNEAQ (reference sequence). J gave up 0 bases and V 6 bases, and 8 bases lay outside the gene matches. CDR3 nucleotide sequence: TGTGCCAGCAGGGTTAGCGGGCTCAGCTCCTACGAGCAGTACTTC. This gives the protein CASRVSGLSSYEQYF.

CDR3 amino acids: CASSLGLGTGDEQYF. CDR3 sequence (DNA): TGCGCCAGCAGCTTGGGTTTGGGGACAGGGGACGAGCAGTACTTC. V is TRBV5-1 and J is TRBJ2-7, with 10 bases aligning to TRBD1. The V and J ends lost 0 bases and 5 bases, in that order; junction bases with no gene match: 5. Germline V gene sequence: CDR1 SGHRS, CDR2 YFSETQ. This CDR3 region has 15 residues.